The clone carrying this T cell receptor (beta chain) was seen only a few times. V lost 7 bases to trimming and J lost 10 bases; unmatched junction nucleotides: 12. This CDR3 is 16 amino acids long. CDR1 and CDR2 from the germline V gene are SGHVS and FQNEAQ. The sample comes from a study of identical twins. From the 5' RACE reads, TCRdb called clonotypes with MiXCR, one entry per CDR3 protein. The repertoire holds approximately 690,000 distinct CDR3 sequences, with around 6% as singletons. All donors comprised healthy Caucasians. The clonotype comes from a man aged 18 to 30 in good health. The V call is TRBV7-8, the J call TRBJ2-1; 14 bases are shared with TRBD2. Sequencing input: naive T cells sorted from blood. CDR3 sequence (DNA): TGTGCCAGCACCCCCACCGGGACTAGCGGGAGTTGGGAGCAGTTCTTC. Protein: CASTPTGTSGSWEQFF.